This TCR beta chain derives from a study of T cells in Graves' hyperthyroidism and ophthalmopathy. What was amplified from RNA transcripts were TCR beta CDR3 regions. HTBI primers drove first-round RT-PCR of the TCR CDR3. TCRdb processed the multiplex PCR reads anew with MiXCR; each CDR3 protein has one entry. This sample yields about 700,000 distinct CDR3 sequences, of which less than 15% are seen a single time; roughly 10% belongs to the top ten. CDR1 and CDR2 (germline): MGHRA, YSYEKL. V was trimmed by 4 bases and J by 0 bases, leaving 16 bases between them. CDR3 length equals 17 residues. Sequencing was done on a sample of blood. The chain employs TRBV4-1 and TRBJ1-5; D unclear. This clonotype was obtained from a woman aged 18-29 years with Graves' hyperthyroidism. The CDR3 sequence is CASSPRPPSVSNQPQHF. In nucleotides, the CDR3 is TGCGCCAGCAGCCCCCGCCCCCCTTCCGTTAGCAATCAGCCCCAGCATTTT.